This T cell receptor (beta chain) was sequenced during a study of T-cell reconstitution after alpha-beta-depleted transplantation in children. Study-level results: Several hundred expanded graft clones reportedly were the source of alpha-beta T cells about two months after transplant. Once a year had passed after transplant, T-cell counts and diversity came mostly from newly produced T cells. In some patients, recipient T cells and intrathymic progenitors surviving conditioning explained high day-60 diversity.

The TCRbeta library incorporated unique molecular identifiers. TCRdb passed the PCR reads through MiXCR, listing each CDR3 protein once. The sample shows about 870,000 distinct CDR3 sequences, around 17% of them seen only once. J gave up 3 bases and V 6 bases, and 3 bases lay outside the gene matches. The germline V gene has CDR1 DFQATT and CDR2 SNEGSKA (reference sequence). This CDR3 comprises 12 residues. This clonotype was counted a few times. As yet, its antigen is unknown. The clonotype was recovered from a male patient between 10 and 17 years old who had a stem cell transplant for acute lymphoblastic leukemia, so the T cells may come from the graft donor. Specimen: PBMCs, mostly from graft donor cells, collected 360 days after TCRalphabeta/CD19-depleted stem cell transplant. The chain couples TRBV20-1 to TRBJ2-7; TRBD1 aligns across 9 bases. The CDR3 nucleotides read TGCAGTGCCGGACAGGGGAGCTACGAGCAGTACTTC. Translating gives CSAGQGSYEQYF.